This T cell receptor beta chain was sequenced in a study of CD8 T cells in Susac syndrome. RNA in amounts of roughly 0.5 to 1 ug was reverse transcribed with random hexamers. Amplification of TCR beta CDR3 spanned 54 Vbeta and 13 Jbeta via immunoSEQ multiplex PCR. Each CDR3 protein is one row after TCRdb ran MiXCR on the immunoSEQ multiplex PCR reads. The sample holds some 75,000 distinct CDR3 sequences; over 85% are singletons and the top ten take roughly 0.45%. The germline gives CDR1 LGHDT, CDR2 YNNKEL (reference sequence). Deletions cut 2 bases from V and 5 bases from J, with 12 bases between. This CDR3 has 14 amino acids.

This TCR came from a human donor with Susac syndrome. This rearrangement joins TRBV3-1 to TRBJ2-5; D remains unclear. Sequencing used CD8+ T cells from PBMCs. The CDR3 nucleotides are TGTGCCAGCAGCCAAAGAGAATCTGGGGAGACCCAGTACTTC. This encodes CASSQRESGETQYF.